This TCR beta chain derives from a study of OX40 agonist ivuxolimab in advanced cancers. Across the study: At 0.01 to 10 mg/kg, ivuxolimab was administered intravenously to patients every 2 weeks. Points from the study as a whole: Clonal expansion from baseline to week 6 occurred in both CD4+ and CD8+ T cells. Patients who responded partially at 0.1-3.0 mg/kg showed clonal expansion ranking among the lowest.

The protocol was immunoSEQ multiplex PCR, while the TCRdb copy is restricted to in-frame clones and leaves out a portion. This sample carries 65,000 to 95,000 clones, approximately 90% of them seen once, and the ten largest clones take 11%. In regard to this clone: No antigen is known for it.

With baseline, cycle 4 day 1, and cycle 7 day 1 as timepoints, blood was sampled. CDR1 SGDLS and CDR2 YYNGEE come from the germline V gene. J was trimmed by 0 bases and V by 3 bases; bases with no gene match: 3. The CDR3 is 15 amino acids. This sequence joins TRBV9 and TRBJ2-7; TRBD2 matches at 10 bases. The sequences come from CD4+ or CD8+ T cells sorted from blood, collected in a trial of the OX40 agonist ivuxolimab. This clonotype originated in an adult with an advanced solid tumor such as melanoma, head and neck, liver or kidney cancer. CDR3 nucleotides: TGTGCCAGCAGCGGTACTAGCGGGGCCTCCTACGAGCAGTACTTC. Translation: CASSGTSGASYEQYF. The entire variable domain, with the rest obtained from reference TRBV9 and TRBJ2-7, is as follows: DSGVTQTPKHLITATGQRVTLRCSPRSGDLSVYWYQQSLDQGLQFLIQYYNGEERAKGNILERFSAQQFPDLHSELNLSSLELGDSALYFCASSGTSGASYEQYFGPGTRLTVT.